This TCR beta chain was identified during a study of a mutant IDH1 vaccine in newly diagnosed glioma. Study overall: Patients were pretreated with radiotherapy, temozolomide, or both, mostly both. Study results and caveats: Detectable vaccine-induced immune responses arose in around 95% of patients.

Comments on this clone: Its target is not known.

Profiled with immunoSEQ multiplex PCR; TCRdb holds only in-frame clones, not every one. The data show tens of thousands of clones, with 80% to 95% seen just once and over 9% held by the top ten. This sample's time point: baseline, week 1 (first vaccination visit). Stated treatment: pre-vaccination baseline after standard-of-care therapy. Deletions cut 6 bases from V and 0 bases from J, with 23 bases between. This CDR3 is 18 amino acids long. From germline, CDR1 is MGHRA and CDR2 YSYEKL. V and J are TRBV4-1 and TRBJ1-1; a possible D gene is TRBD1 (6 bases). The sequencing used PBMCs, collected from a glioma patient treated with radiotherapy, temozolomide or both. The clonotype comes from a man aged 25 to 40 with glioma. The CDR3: CASRQTLWQRDMNTEAFF. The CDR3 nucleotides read TGCGCCAGCAGACAAACTTTATGGCAGAGGGACATGAACACTGAAGCTTTCTTT.